The 26 T cell receptor beta chains below all came from one sample that was sequenced in a study of blood T cell repertoires in COVID-19. Sequenced by immunoSEQ multiplex PCR; TCRdb stores in-frame clones only, minus some. The data hold under 65,000 clones, with approximately 89% observed a single time. Sequencing used peripheral blood. These receptors were obtained from a man aged 50 or older with acute or convalescent COVID-19.

This chain's CDR3 is CASSRPEEGNQAQLDYGYTF. CDR3 DNA: TGTGCCAGCAGCCGACCGGAGGAGGGGAACCAAGCTCAACTCGACTATGGCTACACCTTC. V is TRBV14 and J is TRBJ1-2, with D possibly TRBD1 on 5 matching bases. Germline assignment: CDR1 SGHDN and CDR2 FVKESK. The CDR3 is 20 residues long. V was pared by 4 bases and J by 3 bases, with 30 bases between.

The chain combines TRBV18 with TRBJ1-2, with a weak D call TRBD1 (5 bases). CDR1 and CDR2 from the germline V gene are KGHSH and LQKENI. V lost 4 bases and J 3 bases, leaving 9 bases between the germline ends. This CDR3 has 13 amino acids. CDR3 coding DNA: TGTGCCAGCTCACGGGGCGCCGACTATGGCTACACCTTC. Protein: CASSRGADYGYTF.

For the CDR3, the DNA is TGTGCCATCAGTGAGTGGCAACAGGGGAAAGAGACCCAGTACTTC. The encoded protein is CAISEWQQGKETQYF. This sequence joins TRBV10-3 and TRBJ2-5; 7 bases are a match to TRBD1. V gave up 1 base and J gave up 3 bases; unmatched junction bases: 5. The length of the CDR3 is 15 residues. Germline assignment: CDR1 ENHRY and CDR2 SYGVKD.

The chain joins TRBV14 to TRBJ2-7; tentatively, D is TRBD1 (5 bases). The CDR3 consists of 13 residues. CDR1 and CDR2 (germline): SGHDN, FVKESK. The ends were cut back, 5 bases at V and 11 bases at J, with 19 bases in the middle. CDR3 sequence reads: CASSFYSAADKYF. For the CDR3, the DNA is TGTGCCAGCAGCTTCTACTCAGCTGCGGACAAGTACTTC.

The chain employs TRBV18 and TRBJ1-2; the match to TRBD1 covers 8 bases. This CDR3 spans 13 amino acids. Unmatched junction bases numbered 6, after V lost 4 bases and J lost 8 bases. Germline loops: CDR1 KGHSH, CDR2 LQKENI. The CDR3 loop is CASSQGQGWGYTF. The CDR3 DNA follows: TGTGCCAGCTCACAAGGACAGGGTTGGGGCTACACCTTC.

The rearrangement links TRBV6-1 to TRBJ2-7, with TRBD2 identical over 9 bases. The germline V gene encodes CDR1 MNHNS and CDR2 SASEGT. V was pared by 1 base and J by 1 base, with 8 bases of the junction left unmatched. This CDR3 has 17 amino acids. CDR3: CASSEVPSGGWSYEQYF. In DNA form, the CDR3 reads TGTGCCAGCAGTGAAGTCCCCAGCGGGGGGTGGTCCTACGAGCAGTACTTC.

The rearrangement links TRBV3-1 (or the pseudogene TRBV3-2) to TRBJ2-7; 7 nucleotides match TRBD2. With V trimmed by 0 bases and J by 0 bases, 5 bases remained unmatched. Germline V gives CDR1 LGHDT, CDR2 YNNKEL (reference sequence). There are 16 residues in the CDR3. CDR3 bases: TGTGCCAGCAGCCAAGATCGAAGGGACTACTCCTACGAGCAGTACTTC. Encoded protein: CASSQDRRDYSYEQYF.

This sequence joins TRBV19 and TRBJ1-1, with D unclear. There are 16 residues in the CDR3. From germline, CDR1 is LNHDA and CDR2 SQIVND (reference sequence). The V end lost 3 bases, the J end lost 5 bases, and 19 bases lay between the germline ends. CDR3 loop: CASSIRGESLGTEAFF. In DNA form, the CDR3 reads TGTGCCAGTAGTATTCGTGGGGAGAGTTTAGGTACTGAAGCTTTCTTT.

This chain connects TRBV2 to TRBJ1-1; D is unclear. V was clipped by 4 bases and J by 5 bases, with 11 bases between them. Germline V gives CDR1 SNHLY, CDR2 FYNNEI. The CDR3 is 13 residues long. The CDR3 reads CASSVTSFTEAFF. The CDR3 nucleotides are TGTGCCAGCAGTGTTACTTCATTTACTGAAGCTTTCTTT.

This clone was detected only once. CDR3 in DNA: TGTGCCAGCAGCTTGGGACTAGCGGTCGGGGAGCTGTTTTTT. It specifies CASSLGLAVGELFF. The chain combines TRBV11-2 with TRBJ2-2, with 11 bases lining up with TRBD2. From germline, CDR1 is SGHAT and CDR2 FQNNGV. With V trimmed by 3 bases and J by 7 bases, 1 base remained unmatched. The CDR3 contains 14 residues. Together with reference TRBV11-2 and TRBJ2-2, the CDR3 gives the full variable domain: EAGVAQSPRYKIIEKRQSVAFWCNPISGHATLYWYQQILGQGPKLLIQFQNNGVVDDSQLPKDRFSAERLKGVDSTLKIQPAKLEDSAVYLCASSLGLAVGELFFGEGSRLTVL.

By share, this clone ranks as medium-sized. The chain couples TRBV7-8 to TRBJ1-6; unclear D gene. V dropped 1 base and J dropped 10 bases, with 14 bases sitting between them. This CDR3 spans 15 amino acids. Germline lookup yields CDR1 SGHVS and CDR2 FQNEAQ. CDR3 bases: TGTGCCAGCAGCTTAGTTGGGCAGGTTTGGTCACCCCTCCACTTT. The encoded protein is CASSLVGQVWSPLHF.

The chain employs TRBV2 and TRBJ2-5; TRBD2 matches 9 bases. This CDR3 region has 16 residues. V shed 1 base and J 4 bases; nucleotides not matched to a gene: 7. The germline V gene has CDR1 SNHLY and CDR2 FYNNEI. CDR3 residues: CASSEVWRGGSETQYF. The CDR3 nucleotides are TGTGCCAGCAGTGAAGTTTGGCGGGGGGGCTCAGAGACCCAGTACTTC.

This chain links TRBV2 with TRBJ1-1; 7 bases line up with TRBD1. Germline values: CDR1 SNHLY, CDR2 FYNNEI. This CDR3 contains 11 residues. V shed 6 bases and J 8 bases; nucleotides not matched to a gene: 3. This CDR3 reads CASRPDREAFF. CDR3 in DNA: TGTGCCAGCAGGCCGGACAGGGAAGCTTTCTTT.

The chain has TRBV2 and TRBJ1-2; 9 nucleotides agree with TRBD1. V gave up 6 bases and J gave up 7 bases; unmatched junction bases: 6. This CDR3 spans 13 amino acids. Germline CDR1 reads SNHLY; CDR2 reads FYNNEI. Here the CDR3 DNA reads TGTGCCAGCAGGCGGGACAGGGAAGGTGGCTACACCTTC. Translating gives CASRRDREGGYTF. Complete variable domain (other parts from reference TRBV2 and TRBJ1-2): EPEVTQTPSHQVTQMGQEVILRCVPISNHLYFYWYRQILGQKVEFLVSFYNNEISEKSEIFDDQFSVERPDGSNFTLKIRSTKLEDSAMYFCASRRDREGGYTFGSGTRLTVV.

The CDR3 loop reads CASSIPGQTRNQPQHF. In DNA form, the CDR3 reads TGTGCCAGTAGTATCCCCGGACAGACGAGGAATCAGCCCCAGCATTTT. This chain uses TRBV19 with TRBJ1-5, with D possibly being TRBD1 (6 bases). Germline V lookup: CDR1 LNHDA, CDR2 SQIVND (reference sequence). V dropped 3 bases and J dropped 4 bases, with 16 bases sitting between them. The CDR3 has 16 amino acids.

V is TRBV30 and J is TRBJ2-5; TRBD1 matches at 11 bases. CDR3 length: 15 residues. From germline, CDR1 is GTSNPN and CDR2 SVGIG (reference sequence). With 1 base clipped from V and 4 bases from J, the junction kept 5 bases outside the gene matches. The CDR3 loop is CAWSEGGQGGETQYF. The DNA for the CDR3 is TGTGCCTGGAGTGAGGGGGGACAGGGGGGAGAGACCCAGTACTTC.

CDR3 coding DNA: TGTGCCAGCAGCCAAGGTATAGCGGGGAGTACTAGCACAGATACGCAGTATTTT. The encoded protein is CASSQGIAGSTSTDTQYF. J is TRBJ2-3 and V is TRBV4-2, with 8 bases fitting TRBD2. J was trimmed by 0 bases and V by 1 base; bases with no gene match: 9. The CDR3 is 18 residues long. Germline CDR1 is LGHNA and CDR2 is YNFKEQ.

The chain uses TRBV29-1 and TRBJ1-1, with D perhaps TRBD1 (6 bases). Germline V gives CDR1 SQVTM, CDR2 ANQGSEA. The CDR3 covers 12 residues. The V and J ends lost 7 bases and 3 bases respectively, with 12 bases between them. DNA for the CDR3: TGCAGCGCAATAAAGGGGGACACTGAAGCTTTCTTT. It specifies CSAIKGDTEAFF. The full variable domain, rest sourced from reference TRBV29-1 and TRBJ1-1, is SAVISQKPSRDICQRGTSLTIQCQVDSQVTMMFWYRQQPGQSLTLIATANQGSEATYESGFVIDKFPISRPNLTFSTLTVSNMSPEDSSIYLCSAIKGDTEAFFGQGTRLTVV.

The chain joins TRBV11-2 to TRBJ2-2; no clear D. The V end was cut by 5 bases, the J end by 7 bases, with 11 bases between. The length of the CDR3 is 13 residues. Germline CDR1 reads SGHAT; CDR2 reads FQNNGV. CDR3 residues: CASSPRLGGELFF. In DNA form, the CDR3 reads TGTGCCAGCAGCCCGAGGTTGGGCGGGGAGCTGTTTTTT.

This rearrangement joins TRBV12-3 or TRBV12-4 to TRBJ2-7; D is unclear. This CDR3 spans 12 amino acids. The germline V and J ends were trimmed by 2 bases and 11 bases, with 13 bases remaining between them. CDR3 sequence (DNA): TGTGCCAGCAGTTTACCCGGCTCGCAGGAGTACTTC. Translation: CASSLPGSQEYF.

The V gene is TRBV3-1 (or the pseudogene TRBV3-2), the J gene TRBJ2-7; TRBD2 matches at 10 bases. Trimming took 4 bases from V and 3 from J; bases not matched to a gene: 9. The CDR3 runs 16 residues. The V gene's germline CDR1 is LGHDT and CDR2 YNNKEL (reference sequence). In nucleotides, the CDR3 is TGTGCCAGCAGCCCACATAGCGGGGGGATCCTCTACGAGCAGTACTTC. Translated: CASSPHSGGILYEQYF.

This chain uses TRBV7-2 with TRBJ1-5, with TRBD1 matching 8 bases. J gave up 3 bases and V 7 bases, and 5 bases lay outside the gene matches. Germline V gives CDR1 SGHTA, CDR2 FQGNSA. The CDR3 is 14 amino acids. The DNA for the CDR3 is TGTGCCAGCACGCTGACAGGGGCCAATCAGCCCCAGCATTTT. This gives the protein CASTLTGANQPQHF.

This chain connects TRBV19 to TRBJ1-6; TRBD1 might be the D (5 bases). This CDR3 contains 17 residues. The germline CDR1 and CDR2 sequences are LNHDA and SQIVND (reference sequence). Trimming took 2 bases from V and 6 from J, leaving 17 bases between them. CDR3 in amino acids: CASSIWGVGTANSPLHF. The CDR3 bases are TGTGCCAGTAGTATATGGGGGGTCGGGACGGCTAATTCACCCCTCCACTTT. Based on the CDR3 plus reference TRBV19 and TRBJ1-6, the full variable domain is DGGITQSPKYLFRKEGQNVTLSCEQNLNHDAMYWYRQDPGQGLRLIYYSQIVNDFQKGDIAEGYSVSREKKESFPLTVTSAQKNPTAFYLCASSIWGVGTANSPLHFGNGTRLTVT.

This clone was seen just once. The genes are TRBV15 and TRBJ1-2; 7 bases agree with TRBD1. The junction had 12 bases not matched to a gene; V was cut back by 8 bases and J by 6 bases. CDR1 is LNHNV and CDR2 is YYDKDF in the germline V gene (reference sequence). The CDR3 consists of 14 residues. CDR3 region: CATRNIRTGDGYTF. CDR3 nucleotides: TGTGCCACCCGAAATATTAGGACAGGAGATGGCTACACCTTC.

J is TRBJ2-7 and V is TRBV2; perhaps TRBD1 as D (6 bases). The V gene's germline CDR1 is SNHLY and CDR2 FYNNEI. Trimming removed 10 bases at V and 1 base at J, with 14 bases between. CDR3 length: 13 amino acids. Here the CDR3 reads CAIAGQFSYEQYF. Here the CDR3 DNA reads TGTGCCATCGCCGGACAGTTTTCCTACGAGCAGTACTTC.

This chain joins TRBV3-1 (or the pseudogene TRBV3-2) and TRBJ1-6; 7 bases map to TRBD1. Germline CDR1 reads LGHDT; CDR2 reads YNNKEL (reference sequence). Unmatched junction bases numbered 6, after V lost 4 bases and J lost 0 bases. The CDR3 has 17 amino acids. CDR3 residues: CASSRVGQSSYNSPLHF. The CDR3 nucleotides read TGTGCCAGCAGCCGAGTGGGACAGAGCTCCTATAATTCACCCCTCCACTTT.